These 28 T cell receptor beta chains came from one sample sequenced in a study of T cells in localized non-small cell lung cancer. Some clones are missing from TCRdb's copy, which holds only in-frame ones; the method was immunoSEQ multiplex PCR. The repertoire holds 20,000 to 30,000 clones, 85% to 90% seen once, with 0.9% to 1.4% in the top ten. The sequenced sample was peripheral blood, obtained before any cancer treatment. These receptor sequences come from a woman aged 35 to 75 with stage I lung adenocarcinoma.

The chain employs TRBV4-3 and TRBJ2-7; D unresolved. V lost 0 bases, J lost 0 bases, and 12 bases lay in between. There are 16 residues in the CDR3. Germline loops: CDR1 LGHNA, CDR2 YSLEER. In DNA form, the CDR3 reads TGCGCCAGCAGCCAAGACATCCAGACCCCCTCCTACGAGCAGTACTTC. Translated: CASSQDIQTPSYEQYF.

This chain joins TRBV27 and TRBJ2-1; a weak D match, TRBD2 (8 bases). Trimming left V 1 base short and J 8 bases short, with 18 bases between. Germline CDR1 is MNHEY and CDR2 is SMNVEV (reference sequence). CDR3 size: 16 residues. In DNA form, the CDR3 reads TGTGCCAGCAGTTTATTTCTGACGGGGGGGACAGATGAGCAGTTCTTC. Translating it yields CASSLFLTGGTDEQFF.

The chain employs TRBV27 and TRBJ1-2; D unresolved. CDR1 is MNHEY and CDR2 is SMNVEV in the germline V gene (reference sequence). CDR3 size: 13 residues. V lost 0 bases and J lost 4, with 6 bases in between. DNA for the CDR3: TGTGCCAGCAGTTTATCCAGCAGCTATGGCTACACCTTC. Protein: CASSLSSSYGYTF.

This rearrangement joins TRBV7-6 to TRBJ1-4, with 9 nucleotides matching TRBD1. This CDR3 region has 15 residues. Trimming cost V 5 bases and J 2 bases; bases outside gene matches: 3. Germline CDR1 and CDR2: SGHVS and FNYEAQ. The CDR3 protein is CASSRTGVTNEKLFF. The CDR3 DNA sequence: TGTGCCAGCAGCCGGACAGGGGTCACTAATGAAAAACTGTTTTTT.

CDR3 sequence: CASSFSTGFGYTF. The DNA for the CDR3 is TGTGCCAGCAGTTTTTCCACGGGATTTGGCTACACCTTC. This chain connects TRBV28 to TRBJ1-2; the D is unclear. CDR1 and CDR2 (germline): MDHEN, SYDVKM. The CDR3 runs 13 residues. V lost 3 bases and J lost 7, with 12 bases in between.

The chain recombines TRBV6-1 with TRBJ1-3; the D is unclear. The CDR3 runs 15 residues. CDR1 is MNHNS and CDR2 is SASEGT in the germline V gene. The germline V and J ends were trimmed by 6 bases and 0 bases, with 12 bases remaining between them. CDR3 residues: CASRFSFLSGNTIYF. The CDR3 DNA reads as TGTGCCAGCAGGTTTAGTTTCCTCTCTGGAAACACCATATATTTT.

This chain uses TRBV19 with TRBJ2-1, with D possibly matching TRBD2 (7 bases). Deletions cut 5 bases from V and 1 base from J, with 12 bases between. Germline V gene data show CDR1 as LNHDA and CDR2 as SQIVND (reference sequence). This CDR3 contains 15 residues. CDR3 sequence (DNA): TGTGCCAGTAGTTGGGGGGGCCGATCCTACAATGAGCAGTTCTTC. This gives the protein CASSWGGRSYNEQFF.

This chain connects TRBV7-8 to TRBJ1-2; maybe TRBD1 (5 bases). This CDR3 has 16 residues. The V gene's germline CDR1 is SGHVS and CDR2 FQNEAQ. Trimming cost V 2 bases and J 5 bases, with 18 bases left between them. The CDR3 loop is CASSLPGGGVGYGYTF. The CDR3 DNA reads as TGTGCCAGCAGCTTACCCGGCGGGGGGGTGGGATATGGCTACACCTTC.

This sequence joins TRBV5-1 and TRBJ1-2; no clear D gene. The CDR3 spans 13 residues. V was cut by 0 bases and J by 3 bases, with 6 bases left in between. Germline CDR1 SGHRS, CDR2 YFSETQ. DNA for the CDR3: TGCGCCAGCAGCTTGGCCGGAGACTATGGCTACACCTTC. Its translation is CASSLAGDYGYTF.

This clone was seen a handful of times. The chain recombines TRBV2 with TRBJ1-2, with a possible D match to TRBD1 (5 bases). Germline V CDR1 and CDR2: SNHLY, FYNNEI. V lost 9 bases and J lost 3, with 14 bases in between. The length of the CDR3 is 13 residues. The CDR3 coding sequence is TGTGCCAGTTACCTCGACAGATACTATGGCTACACCTTC. Residues: CASYLDRYYGYTF. Complete variable domain (other parts from reference TRBV2 and TRBJ1-2): EPEVTQTPSHQVTQMGQEVILRCVPISNHLYFYWYRQILGQKVEFLVSFYNNEISEKSEIFDDQFSVERPDGSNFTLKIRSTKLEDSAMYFCASYLDRYYGYTFGSGTRLTVV.

The V call is TRBV6-1, the J call TRBJ1-2, with D possibly matching TRBD1 (5 bases). Looked up from germline, CDR1 is MNHNS and CDR2 is SASEGT. The germline V and J ends were trimmed by 0 bases and 1 base, with 9 bases remaining between them. The length of the CDR3 is 15 residues. CDR3 protein: CASSEAWGVNYGYTF. In DNA, the CDR3 is TGTGCCAGCAGTGAAGCCTGGGGGGTTAACTATGGCTACACCTTC.

The chain has TRBV7-2 and TRBJ2-2; D call uncertain. The CDR3 runs to 15 residues. Germline V gives CDR1 SGHTA, CDR2 FQGNSA. With 5 bases removed from V and 3 bases from J, the gap between germline ends came to 13 bases. The CDR3 sequence is CASSPDAGDTGELFF. The CDR3, as DNA: TGTGCCAGCAGCCCCGACGCCGGTGACACCGGGGAGCTGTTTTTT.

This chain joins TRBV27 and TRBJ2-1, with 9 bases matching TRBD2. The V gene end was trimmed by 5 bases and the J gene end by 0 bases; junction bases not matched to a gene: 8. This CDR3 region has 17 residues. Germline V gives CDR1 MNHEY, CDR2 SMNVEV (reference sequence). The CDR3 DNA follows: TGTGCCAGCAGTACCCGTAGCGGGGGCCGCTCCTACAATGAGCAGTTCTTC. Its protein product is CASSTRSGGRSYNEQFF.

The chain employs TRBV27 and TRBJ2-1; the match to TRBD2 covers 7 bases. Germline-derived CDR1 and CDR2 are MNHEY and SMNVEV (reference sequence). The CDR3 is 15 residues long. V was clipped by 2 bases and J by 6 bases; unmatched bases: 7. In nucleotides, the CDR3 is TGTGCCAGCAGTTTAGGGGCTAGCGGACTCAATGAGCAGTTCTTC. Its translation is CASSLGASGLNEQFF.

This clone was seen only once. Here the CDR3 reads CASGMYGGADTQYF. CDR3 bases: TGTGCCAGCGGGATGTATGGGGGAGCAGATACGCAGTATTTT. The chain links TRBV25-1 to TRBJ2-3; perhaps D is TRBD1 or TRBD2 (5 bases each). There are 14 residues in the CDR3. Germline assignment: CDR1 MGHDK and CDR2 SYGVNS. V gave up 8 bases and J gave up 4 bases, with 16 bases separating them.

The V call is TRBV7-8, the J call TRBJ2-3; the D is unclear. Between the trimmed V and J ends, which lost 2 bases and 5 bases, there was a span of 11 bases. Germline V CDR1 and CDR2: SGHVS, FQNEAQ. This CDR3 has 14 amino acids. The CDR3 spells CASSLRPTQDTQYF. The CDR3 nucleotides are TGTGCCAGCAGCTTACGACCTACCCAAGATACGCAGTATTTT.

The rearrangement links TRBV5-1 to TRBJ2-1; 9 nucleotides match TRBD1. Germline V gene lookup returns CDR1 SGHRS and CDR2 YFSETQ. The junction had 8 bases not matched to a gene; V was cut back by 3 bases and J by 4 bases. The length of the CDR3 is 16 residues. The DNA of the CDR3 is TGCGCCAGCAGCTGGGGGCCGGACAGGGGATACAATGAGCAGTTCTTC. Amino acids: CASSWGPDRGYNEQFF. Full variable domain (rest looked up from reference TRBV5-1 and TRBJ2-1): KAGVTQTPRYLIKTRGQQVTLSCSPISGHRSVSWYQQTPGQGLQFLFEYFSETQRNKGNFPGRFSGRQFSNSRSEMNVSTLELGDSALYLCASSWGPDRGYNEQFFGPGTRLTVL.

The chain links TRBV7-3 to TRBJ1-1, with TRBD1 matching over 7 bases. The CDR3 has 13 amino acids. The germline V gene encodes CDR1 SGHTA and CDR2 FQGTGA. The CDR3 spells CARWGTDGTEAFF. Here the CDR3 DNA reads TGTGCGAGATGGGGGACAGATGGGACTGAAGCTTTCTTT. Supplemented by reference TRBV7-3 and TRBJ1-1, the full variable domain reads GAGVSQTPSNKVTEKGKYVELRCDPISGHTALYWYRQSLGQGPEFLIYFQGTGAADDSGLPNDRFFAVRPEGSVSTLKIQRTERGDSAVYLCARWGTDGTEAFFGQGTRLTVV.

The chain links TRBV19 to TRBJ2-1; 10 bases fit TRBD1. The junction had 11 bases not matched to a gene; V was cut back by 5 bases and J by 7 bases. CDR1 LNHDA and CDR2 SQIVND come from the germline V gene (reference sequence). The CDR3 loop spans 16 amino acids. The CDR3 region is CASSWTGGMRENEQFF. The CDR3 coding sequence is TGTGCCAGTAGTTGGACAGGGGGGATGCGGGAGAATGAGCAGTTCTTC.

The chain carries TRBV7-6 and TRBJ2-5; TRBD2 matches at 11 bases. Trimming removed 1 base from V and 5 bases from J; junction bases left unmatched: 3. Germline CDR1 SGHVS, CDR2 FNYEAQ. The CDR3 spans 15 residues. CDR3 amino acids: CASSLETSGAETQYF. CDR3 DNA sequence: TGTGCCAGCAGCTTAGAGACTAGCGGGGCGGAGACCCAGTACTTC.

The chain links TRBV28 to TRBJ2-3, with a possible D match to TRBD2 (7 bases). Deletions cut 5 bases from V and 11 bases from J, with 14 bases between. The CDR3 has 12 residues. CDR1 is MDHEN and CDR2 is SYDVKM in the germline V gene. As DNA, the CDR3 is TGTGCCAGCAGTCTACCGGGGGGCTGGCAGTATTTT. Its translation is CASSLPGGWQYF.

A single count supports this clone. The chain couples TRBV5-5 to TRBJ1-6; D not certain. The CDR3 is made up of 17 amino acids. CDR1 is SGHKS, CDR2 YYEKEE, per germline (reference sequence). V was clipped by 5 bases and J by 0 bases, with 15 bases between them. The CDR3 loop reads CASRDVARSSYNSPLHF. CDR3 nucleotide sequence: TGTGCCAGCAGGGACGTGGCCCGGAGCTCCTATAATTCACCCCTCCACTTT.

The chain links TRBV5-1 to TRBJ1-1; D gene ambiguous. Per the germline V gene, CDR1 is SGHRS and CDR2 is YFSETQ. Between the trimmed V and J ends, which lost 4 bases and 1 base, there was a span of 14 bases. CDR3 length: 15 amino acids. This chain's CDR3 is CASSPIGESNTEAFF. The CDR3 coding sequence is TGCGCCAGCAGCCCGATAGGAGAATCGAACACTGAAGCTTTCTTT. Using reference TRBV5-1 and TRBJ1-1 for the parts outside the CDR3, the full variable domain is KAGVTQTPRYLIKTRGQQVTLSCSPISGHRSVSWYQQTPGQGLQFLFEYFSETQRNKGNFPGRFSGRQFSNSRSEMNVSTLELGDSALYLCASSPIGESNTEAFFGQGTRLTVV.

The rearrangement links TRBV28 to TRBJ1-2, with D maybe TRBD1 (5 bases). V shed 6 bases and J shed 5 bases, with 19 bases lying between them. Germline CDR1 is MDHEN and CDR2 is SYDVKM. CDR3 size: 15 residues. CDR3 residues: CASSPASGTVYGYTF. As DNA, the CDR3 is TGTGCCAGCAGCCCGGCCTCCGGGACGGTTTATGGCTACACCTTC.

J is TRBJ2-5 and V is TRBV5-1; 12 bases align to TRBD2. The CDR3 is made up of 16 amino acids. Germline V CDR1 and CDR2: SGHRS, YFSETQ. With 4 bases clipped from V and 1 base from J, the junction kept 5 bases outside the gene matches. CDR3 DNA sequence: TGCGCCAGCAGCCCACTACTAGCGGGGGGCCAAGAGACCCAGTACTTC. Its translation is CASSPLLAGGQETQYF.

CDR3 DNA: TGTGCCAGCAGCACAAGGGACAGGGAGGGAGAAGCTTTCTTT. Protein product: CASSTRDREGEAFF. The rearrangement uses TRBV11-3 and TRBJ1-1, with 9 bases aligning to TRBD1. Trimming at V came to 5 bases and at J to 8 bases, leaving 9 bases not matched to a gene. The CDR3 totals 14 residues. Looked up from germline, CDR1 is SGHNT and CDR2 is YENEEA. Full variable domain (missing parts from reference TRBV11-3 and TRBJ1-1): EAGVVQSPRYKIIEKKQPVAFWCNPISGHNTLYWYLQNLGQGPELLIRYENEEAVDDSQLPKDRFSAERLKGVDSTLKIQPAELGDSAVYLCASSTRDREGEAFFGQGTRLTVV.

This clone was seen once. The V gene is TRBV28, the J gene TRBJ1-5; possible D gene TRBD1, 5 bases. CDR1 is MDHEN and CDR2 is SYDVKM in the germline V gene. V lost 5 bases and J lost 0, with 8 bases in between. The CDR3 loop spans 14 amino acids. The CDR3 region is CASSRGDSNQPQHF. The CDR3 DNA is TGTGCCAGCAGTCGGGGCGATAGCAATCAGCCCCAGCATTTT.

This clone was seen once. The J gene is TRBJ2-3, the V gene TRBV10-2; D is ambiguous. The CDR3 runs 16 residues. Germline CDR1 is WSHSY and CDR2 is SAAADI. V shed 6 bases and J shed 2 bases, with 18 bases lying between them. The CDR3 sequence is CASSPYRNSYTDTQYF. The DNA for the CDR3 is TGCGCCAGCAGCCCATACCGGAACAGCTACACAGATACGCAGTATTTT.